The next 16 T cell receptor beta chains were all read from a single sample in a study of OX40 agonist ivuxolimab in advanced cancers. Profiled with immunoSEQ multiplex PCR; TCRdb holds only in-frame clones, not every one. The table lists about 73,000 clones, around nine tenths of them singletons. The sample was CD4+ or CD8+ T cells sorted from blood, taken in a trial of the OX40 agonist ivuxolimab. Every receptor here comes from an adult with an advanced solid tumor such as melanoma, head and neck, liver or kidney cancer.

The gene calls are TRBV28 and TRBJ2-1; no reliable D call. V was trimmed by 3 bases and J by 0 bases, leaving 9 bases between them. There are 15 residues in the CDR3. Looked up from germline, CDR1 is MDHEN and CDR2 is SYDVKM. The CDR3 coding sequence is TGTGCCAGCAGTTTGGCAGTTAGCTCCTACAATGAGCAGTTCTTC. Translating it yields CASSLAVSSYNEQFF.

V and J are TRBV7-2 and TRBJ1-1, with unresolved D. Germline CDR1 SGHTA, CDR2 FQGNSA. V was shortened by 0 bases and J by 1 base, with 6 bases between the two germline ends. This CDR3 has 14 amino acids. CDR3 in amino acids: CASSLAGGNTEAFF. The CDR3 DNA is TGTGCCAGCAGCTTAGCGGGAGGGAACACTGAAGCTTTCTTT.

The CDR3 region is CASSLVGQGPYTIYF. CDR3 sequence (DNA): TGTGCCAGCAGCTTAGTTGGCCAGGGGCCATACACCATATATTTT. The chain employs TRBV7-2 and TRBJ1-3; tentative D call: TRBD1 (6 bases). V gave up 1 base and J gave up 8 bases, with 15 bases separating them. The CDR3 sequence is 15 residues long. Germline CDR1 is SGHTA and CDR2 is FQGNSA.

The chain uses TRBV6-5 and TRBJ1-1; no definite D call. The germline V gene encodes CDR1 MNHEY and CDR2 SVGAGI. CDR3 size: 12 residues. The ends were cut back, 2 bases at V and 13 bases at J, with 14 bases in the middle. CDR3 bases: TGTGCCAGCAGTTACCTCCCCCCGCCGGGTTTCTTT. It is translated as CASSYLPPPGFF.

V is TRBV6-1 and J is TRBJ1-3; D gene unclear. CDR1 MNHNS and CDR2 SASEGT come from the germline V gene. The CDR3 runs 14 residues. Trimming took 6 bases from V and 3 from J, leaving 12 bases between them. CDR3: CASRAKKLGNTIYF. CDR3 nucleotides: TGTGCCAGCAGAGCAAAGAAACTTGGAAACACCATATATTTT.

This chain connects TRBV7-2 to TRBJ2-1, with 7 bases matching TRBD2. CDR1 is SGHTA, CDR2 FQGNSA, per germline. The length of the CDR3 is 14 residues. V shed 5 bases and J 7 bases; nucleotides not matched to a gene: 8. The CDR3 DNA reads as TGTGCCAGCAGCCCCGGGGGGAGAAGTAATGAGCAGTTCTTC. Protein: CASSPGGRSNEQFF. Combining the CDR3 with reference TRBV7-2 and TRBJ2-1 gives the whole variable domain GAGVSQSPSNKVTEKGKDVELRCDPISGHTALYWYRQSLGQGLEFLIYFQGNSAPDKSGLPSDRFSAERTGGSVSTLTIQRTQQEDSAVYLCASSPGGRSNEQFFGPGTRLTVL.

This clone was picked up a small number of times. Here the CDR3 reads CASSRGGGNQPQHF. CDR3 nucleotides: TGTGCCAGTTCCAGGGGAGGGGGCAATCAGCCCCAGCATTTT. The V and J genes are TRBV19 and TRBJ1-5, with D possibly matching TRBD1 (6 bases). Germline CDR1 and CDR2: LNHDA and SQIVND (reference sequence). The ends were cut back, 8 bases at V and 2 bases at J, with 13 bases in the middle. The CDR3 sequence is 14 residues long.

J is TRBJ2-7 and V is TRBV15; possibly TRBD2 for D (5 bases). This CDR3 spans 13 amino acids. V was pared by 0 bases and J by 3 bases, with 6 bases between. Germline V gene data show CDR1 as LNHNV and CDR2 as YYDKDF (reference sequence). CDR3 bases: TGTGCCACCAGCAGAGATCGGGGCTACGAGCAGTACTTC. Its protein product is CATSRDRGYEQYF.

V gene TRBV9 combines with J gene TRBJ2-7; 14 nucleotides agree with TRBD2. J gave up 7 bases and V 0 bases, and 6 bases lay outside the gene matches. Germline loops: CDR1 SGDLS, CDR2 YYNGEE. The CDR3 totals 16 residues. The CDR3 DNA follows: TGTGCCAGCAGCGTAGCTGGGACTAGCGGGAGTGGGGAGCAGTACTTC. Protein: CASSVAGTSGSGEQYF.

CDR3: CAWTLGGANPNTEAFF. The CDR3 DNA follows: TGTGCCTGGACCCTAGGGGGGGCCAATCCGAACACTGAAGCTTTCTTT. This sequence joins TRBV30 and TRBJ1-1, with TRBD1 as a possible D gene (6 bases). Germline V lookup: CDR1 GTSNPN, CDR2 SVGIG (reference sequence). V gave up 4 bases and J gave up 1 base, with 19 bases separating them. CDR3 length: 16 amino acids.

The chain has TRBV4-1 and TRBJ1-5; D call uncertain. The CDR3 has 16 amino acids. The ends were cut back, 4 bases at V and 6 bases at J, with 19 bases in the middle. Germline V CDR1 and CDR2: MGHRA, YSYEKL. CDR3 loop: CASSPRGPFSGQPQHF. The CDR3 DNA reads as TGCGCCAGCAGCCCCCGTGGACCGTTTAGTGGTCAGCCCCAGCATTTT.

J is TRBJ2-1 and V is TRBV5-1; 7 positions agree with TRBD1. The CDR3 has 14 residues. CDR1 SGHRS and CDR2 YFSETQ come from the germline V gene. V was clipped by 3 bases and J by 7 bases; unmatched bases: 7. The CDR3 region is CASSSGTVGNEQFF. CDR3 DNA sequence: TGCGCCAGCAGCTCCGGGACAGTAGGGAATGAGCAGTTCTTC.

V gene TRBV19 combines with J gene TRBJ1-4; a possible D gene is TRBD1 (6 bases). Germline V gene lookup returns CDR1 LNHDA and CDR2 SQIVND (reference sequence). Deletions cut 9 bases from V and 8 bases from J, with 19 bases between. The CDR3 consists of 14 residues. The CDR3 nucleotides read TGTGCCAGCACCACAGGGTCTTTGGGGGAAAAACTGTTTTTT. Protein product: CASTTGSLGEKLFF.

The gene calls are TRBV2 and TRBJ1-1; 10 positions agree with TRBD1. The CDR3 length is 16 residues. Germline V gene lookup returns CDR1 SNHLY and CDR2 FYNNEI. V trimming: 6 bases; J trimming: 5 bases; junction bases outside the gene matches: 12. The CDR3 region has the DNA TGTGCCAGCAGGTCCTCCCGGGACAGGGGAGTAACTGAAGCTTTCTTT. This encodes CASRSSRDRGVTEAFF.

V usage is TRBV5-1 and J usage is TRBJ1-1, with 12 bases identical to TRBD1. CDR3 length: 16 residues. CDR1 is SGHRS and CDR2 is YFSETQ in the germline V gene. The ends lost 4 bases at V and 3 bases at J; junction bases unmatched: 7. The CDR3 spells CASSPGTGGADTEAFF. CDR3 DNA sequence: TGCGCCAGCAGCCCGGGGACAGGGGGCGCGGACACTGAAGCTTTCTTT.

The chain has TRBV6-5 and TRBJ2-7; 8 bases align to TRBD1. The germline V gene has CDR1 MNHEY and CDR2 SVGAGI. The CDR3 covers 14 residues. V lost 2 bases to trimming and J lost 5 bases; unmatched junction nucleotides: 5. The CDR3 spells CASSYGQGWDEQYF. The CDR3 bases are TGTGCCAGCAGTTACGGACAGGGTTGGGACGAGCAGTACTTC.